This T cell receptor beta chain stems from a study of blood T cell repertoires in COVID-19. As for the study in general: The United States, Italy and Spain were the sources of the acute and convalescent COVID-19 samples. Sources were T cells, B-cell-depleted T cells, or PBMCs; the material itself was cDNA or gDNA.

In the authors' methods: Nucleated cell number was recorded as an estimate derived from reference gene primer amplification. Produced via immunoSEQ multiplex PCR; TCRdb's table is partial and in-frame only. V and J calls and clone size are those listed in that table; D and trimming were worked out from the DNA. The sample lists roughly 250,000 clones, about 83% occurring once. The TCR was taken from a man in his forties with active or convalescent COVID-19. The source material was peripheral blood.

The CDR3 bases are TGTGCCAGTACCTTGACTAGCGGGGGATACAATGAGCAGTTCTTC. Translating it yields CASTLTSGGYNEQFF. The chain couples TRBV19 to TRBJ2-1, with TRBD2 matching over 12 bases. The ends lost 7 bases at V and 4 bases at J; junction bases unmatched: 5. CDR1 and CDR2 from the germline V gene are LNHDA and SQIVND (reference sequence). There are 15 residues in the CDR3.